Listed here is a single T cell receptor (beta chain). Germline CDR1 SGHVS, CDR2 FNYEAQ. V gave up 2 bases and J gave up 6 bases, with 16 bases separating them. The CDR3 contains 15 residues. Profiling relied on immunoSEQ multiplex PCR, and the TCRdb table lists in-frame clones only, not all of them. The sample includes about 81,000 clones, around 89% of them seen just once. These data belong to a study of blood T cell repertoires in COVID-19. Whole-study context: Italy, Spain and the United States were the sources of the convalescent and acute COVID-19 samples.

The material sequenced was peripheral blood. The TCR was taken from a man between 65 and 85 years old with active or convalescent COVID-19. V usage is TRBV7-6 and J usage is TRBJ1-1, with D possibly TRBD1 on 5 matching bases. The DNA for the CDR3 is TGTGCCAGCAGCTTAATGCTGGGGGGGGAAGCTGAAGCTTTCTTT. It translates to CASSLMLGGEAEAFF.